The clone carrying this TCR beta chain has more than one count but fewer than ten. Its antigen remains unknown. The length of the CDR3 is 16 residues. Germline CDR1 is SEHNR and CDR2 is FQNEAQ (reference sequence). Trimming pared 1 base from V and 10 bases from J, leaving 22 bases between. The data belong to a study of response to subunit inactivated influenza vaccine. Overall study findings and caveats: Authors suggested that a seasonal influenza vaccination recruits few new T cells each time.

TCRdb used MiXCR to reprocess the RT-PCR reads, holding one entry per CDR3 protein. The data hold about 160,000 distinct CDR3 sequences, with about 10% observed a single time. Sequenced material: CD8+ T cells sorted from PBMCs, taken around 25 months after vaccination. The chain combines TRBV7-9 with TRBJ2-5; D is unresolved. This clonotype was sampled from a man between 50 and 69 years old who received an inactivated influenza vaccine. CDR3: CASSLGSEAPVVVQYF. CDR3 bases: TGTGCCAGCAGCTTAGGGTCTGAAGCGCCGGTGGTAGTCCAGTACTTC.